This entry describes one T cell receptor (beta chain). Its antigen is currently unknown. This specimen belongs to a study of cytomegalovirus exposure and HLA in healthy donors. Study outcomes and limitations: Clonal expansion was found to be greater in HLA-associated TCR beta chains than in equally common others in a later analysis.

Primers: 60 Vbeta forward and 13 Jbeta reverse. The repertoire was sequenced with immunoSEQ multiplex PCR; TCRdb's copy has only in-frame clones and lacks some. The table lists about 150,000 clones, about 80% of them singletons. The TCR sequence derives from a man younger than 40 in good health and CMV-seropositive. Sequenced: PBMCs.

This CDR3 reads CASSVGPSAYEQYF. Here the CDR3 DNA reads TGTGCCAGCTCCGTGGGTCCTAGCGCTTACGAGCAGTACTTC. The V call is TRBV5-4, the J call TRBJ2-7; tentative D call: TRBD2 (6 bases). CDR3 size: 14 residues. CDR1 is SGHNT, CDR2 YYREEE, per germline (reference sequence). The V end was cut by 7 bases, the J end by 4 bases, with 18 bases between.